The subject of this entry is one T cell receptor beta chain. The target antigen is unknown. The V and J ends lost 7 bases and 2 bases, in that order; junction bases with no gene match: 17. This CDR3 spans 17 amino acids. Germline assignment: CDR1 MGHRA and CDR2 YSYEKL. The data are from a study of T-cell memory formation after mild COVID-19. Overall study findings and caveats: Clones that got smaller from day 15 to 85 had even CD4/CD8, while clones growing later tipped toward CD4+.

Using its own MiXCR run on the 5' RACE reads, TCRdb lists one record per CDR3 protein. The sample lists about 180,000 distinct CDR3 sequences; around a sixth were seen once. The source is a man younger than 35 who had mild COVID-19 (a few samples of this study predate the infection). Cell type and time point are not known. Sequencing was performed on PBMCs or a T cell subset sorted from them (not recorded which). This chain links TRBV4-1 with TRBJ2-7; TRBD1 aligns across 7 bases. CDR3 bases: TGCGCCAGCACCCCTTTCCCTTGGACAGGCTTGACCTACGAGCAGTACGTC. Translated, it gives CASTPFPWTGLTYEQYV.